In this sample, the clone carrying this T cell receptor (beta chain) turned up many times. The antigen is not known. This record comes from a study of CD8 T cells in ankylosing spondylitis. Study outcomes and limitations: What seemed typical of ankylosing spondylitis blood was a TCR beta motif built from several highly homologous variants.

Via MiXCR, TCRdb re-called the 5' RACE reads, giving one row per CDR3 protein. The data show about 240,000 distinct CDR3 sequences, approximately 12% seen once. Trimming removed 4 bases from V and 5 bases from J; junction bases left unmatched: 7. Germline V gives CDR1 SGHRS, CDR2 YFSETQ. CDR3 length: 14 amino acids. This receptor was obtained from a male donor with ankylosing spondylitis or in good health (not recorded which). The sequenced material came from blood, either unsorted or a sorted T cell fraction (not recorded which). The rearrangement joins TRBV5-1 to TRBJ1-1, with TRBD1 identical over 8 bases. As DNA, the CDR3 is TGCGCCAGCAGCCCTCTCGGACAGGGTACTGAAGCTTTCTTT. As protein: CASSPLGQGTEAFF.